A single sample gave rise to the 11 T cell receptor beta chains below, sequenced in a study of post-analysis software for immune sequencing data. Sequencing libraries made from TCR beta cDNA carried unique molecular identifiers. TCRdb re-analysed the PCR reads in MiXCR, keeping a single row per CDR3 protein. The sample includes roughly 180,000 distinct CDR3 sequences, roughly 30% of them seen just once. The antigens these receptors bind are not known. Study findings and constraints: Patients carried roughly five TRBV segments more frequently than controls did, and TRBV5-6, TRBV5-1 and TRBV20-1 were among them.

Sequenced material: blood. These receptors came from a girl aged 10-17 years with multiple sclerosis.

For this clonotype: This may arise from a read error, as a much more abundant clone is one base away. The J gene is TRBJ2-5, the V gene TRBV9; the D is unclear. The germline V gene encodes CDR1 SGDLS and CDR2 YYNGEE. CDR3 length: 14 amino acids. Trimming shortened V by 0 bases and J by 1 base, and 7 bases separated the two germline ends. CDR3 DNA: TGTGCCAGCAGCGTAGGAGGTCCCCAAGAGACCCAGTACTTC. It is translated as CASSVGGPQETQYF.

This clonotype was seen ten or more times. The chain has TRBV4-1 and TRBJ1-2, with D maybe TRBD1 (5 bases). V was clipped by 5 bases and J by 5 bases, with 9 bases between them. Germline CDR1 and CDR2: MGHRA and YSYEKL. The CDR3 sequence is 12 residues long. DNA for the CDR3: TGCGCCAGCAGCGCGGGGACGTATGGCTACACCTTC. It codes for CASSAGTYGYTF.

This clonotype was seen a single time. This chain links TRBV30 with TRBJ2-7, with a possible D match to TRBD2 (6 bases). This CDR3 region has 14 residues. The V end was cut by 5 bases, the J end by 7 bases, with 21 bases between. Germline lookup yields CDR1 GTSNPN and CDR2 SVGIG (reference sequence). This CDR3 is CAWCSGPTTVEQYF. CDR3 sequence (DNA): TGTGCCTGGTGTAGCGGACCCACCACGGTTGAGCAGTACTTC.

The chain links TRBV12-3 or TRBV12-4 to TRBJ2-6; D is uncertain. V lost 1 base and J lost 1, with 5 bases in between. CDR3 size: 15 residues. As DNA, the CDR3 is TGTGCCAGCAGTTTAGGGGAATCTGGGGCCAACGTCCTGACTTTC. Translating gives CASSLGESGANVLTF.

The J gene is TRBJ2-1, the V gene TRBV20-1, with 8 bases identical to TRBD2. Looked up from germline, CDR1 is DFQATT and CDR2 is SNEGSKA (reference sequence). Unmatched junction bases numbered 12, after V lost 6 bases and J lost 5 bases. This CDR3 spans 15 amino acids. CDR3 nucleotide sequence: TGCAGTGCCCCCTCGGGAGGCGGGGGGAACAATGAGCAGTTCTTC. This translates into CSAPSGGGGNNEQFF.

This clonotype was found many times. V and J are TRBV7-9 and TRBJ2-1, with TRBD2 matching over 7 bases. The germline V gene encodes CDR1 SEHNR and CDR2 FQNEAQ (reference sequence). The CDR3 has 15 amino acids. With V trimmed by 3 bases and J by 0 bases, 2 bases remained unmatched. This chain's CDR3 is CASSFASGSYNEQFF. The DNA of the CDR3 is TGTGCCAGCAGCTTCGCTAGCGGCTCCTACAATGAGCAGTTCTTC.

This clonotype has a count of ten or more. The CDR3 bases are TGTGCCAGCAGTAAGCGACAGGGAGTCGGAAATGAGCAGTTCTTC. It yields the protein CASSKRQGVGNEQFF. J is TRBJ2-1 and V is TRBV28; 7 bases match TRBD1. V lost 5 bases and J lost 7; bases outside the gene matches: 11. The CDR3 has 15 residues. Looked up from germline, CDR1 is MDHEN and CDR2 is SYDVKM.

This chain links TRBV6-6 with TRBJ2-7; D gene unclear. Germline CDR1 reads MNHNY; CDR2 reads SVGAGI (reference sequence). Between the trimmed V and J ends, which lost 0 bases and 2 bases, there was a span of 11 bases. The CDR3 runs 15 residues. The CDR3 coding sequence is TGTGCCAGCAGTTACTCCCGGGTGGGAACCTACGAGCAGTACTTC. Protein product: CASSYSRVGTYEQYF.

V and J are TRBV29-1 and TRBJ1-2; no clear D gene. The CDR3 has 11 residues. Trimming took 0 bases from V and 1 from J, leaving 0 bases between them. Per germline, CDR1 SQVTM and CDR2 ANQGSEA. CDR3 residues: CSVEDNYGYTF. The CDR3 DNA reads TGCAGCGTTGAAGATAACTATGGCTACACCTTC. The variable domain in full, completed from reference TRBV29-1 and TRBJ1-2, reads SAVISQKPSRDICQRGTSLTIQCQVDSQVTMMFWYRQQPGQSLTLIATANQGSEATYESGFVIDKFPISRPNLTFSTLTVSNMSPEDSSIYLCSVEDNYGYTFGSGTRLTVV.

In this sample, this clonotype turned up many times. This rearrangement joins TRBV7-6 to TRBJ2-5, with D hard to call. The CDR3 has 16 amino acids. Between the trimmed V and J ends, which lost 1 base and 2 bases, there was a span of 14 bases. Per the germline V gene, CDR1 is SGHVS and CDR2 is FNYEAQ. CDR3 coding DNA: TGTGCCAGCAGCTTAGGTTTGCACACTCAACAAGAGACCCAGTACTTC. This translates into CASSLGLHTQQETQYF.

At least ten counts were recorded for this clonotype. The rearrangement joins TRBV5-1 to TRBJ2-7; TRBD2 agrees at 7 bases. The V gene's germline CDR1 is SGHRS and CDR2 YFSETQ. V lost 1 base to trimming and J lost 0 bases; unmatched junction nucleotides: 4. The length of the CDR3 is 15 residues. The chain's CDR3 is CASSLRGTTSYEQYF. CDR3 DNA: TGCGCCAGCAGCTTGCGAGGGACTACCTCCTACGAGCAGTACTTC. Drawing the rest from reference TRBV5-1 and TRBJ2-7, the complete variable domain is KAGVTQTPRYLIKTRGQQVTLSCSPISGHRSVSWYQQTPGQGLQFLFEYFSETQRNKGNFPGRFSGRQFSNSRSEMNVSTLELGDSALYLCASSLRGTTSYEQYFGPGTRLTVT.